The 3 T cell receptor beta chains below were found in one sample sequenced in a study of T-cell reconstitution after alpha-beta-depleted transplantation in children. Preparation of the TCRbeta library was carried out with unique molecular identifiers. MiXCR, applied by TCRdb to the PCR reads, yields one record per CDR3 protein. The table records roughly 670,000 distinct CDR3 sequences, about an eighth of them present only once. Source: PBMCs, taken before TCRalphabeta/CD19-depleted stem cell transplant. These receptor sequences come from a girl aged 2 to 10 with congenital amegakaryocytic thrombocytopenia, due to receive a stem cell transplant.

This clonotype came up a few times. This sequence joins TRBV2 and TRBJ1-1, with D unresolved. Between the trimmed V and J ends, which lost 0 bases and 6 bases, there was a span of 11 bases. CDR3 length equals 14 residues. From germline, CDR1 is SNHLY and CDR2 FYNNEI. The CDR3, as DNA: TGTGCCAGCAGTGAAGCGCGCCAGTCAGCTGAAGCTTTCTTT. Protein product: CASSEARQSAEAFF.

The chain is built from TRBV29-1 and TRBJ2-5; D tentatively fits TRBD1 or TRBD2 (5 bases each). Germline V gene sequence: CDR1 SQVTM, CDR2 ANQGSEA. V gave up 5 bases and J gave up 4 bases, with 14 bases separating them. The CDR3 spans 13 residues. CDR3 loop: CSVSPGQVETQYF. CDR3 bases: TGCAGCGTTAGTCCGGGGCAGGTAGAGACCCAGTACTTC.

V and J are TRBV30 and TRBJ2-6, with D unresolved. With 3 bases removed from V and 0 bases from J, the gap between germline ends came to 12 bases. Germline CDR1 is GTSNPN and CDR2 is SVGIG (reference sequence). This CDR3 spans 16 amino acids. CDR3 DNA: TGTGCCTGGAGCGAGCAGGCTCCCTCTGGGGCCAACGTCCTGACTTTC. Translated, it gives CAWSEQAPSGANVLTF.